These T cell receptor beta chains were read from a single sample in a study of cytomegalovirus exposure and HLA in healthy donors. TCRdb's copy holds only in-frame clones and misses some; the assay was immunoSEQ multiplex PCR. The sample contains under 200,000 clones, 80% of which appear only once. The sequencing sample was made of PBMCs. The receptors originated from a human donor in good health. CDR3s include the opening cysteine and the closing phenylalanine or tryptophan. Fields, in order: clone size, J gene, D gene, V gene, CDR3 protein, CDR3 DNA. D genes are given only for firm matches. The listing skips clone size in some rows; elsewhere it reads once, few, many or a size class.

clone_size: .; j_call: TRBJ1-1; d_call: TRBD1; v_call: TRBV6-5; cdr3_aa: CASSRGQGGAFF; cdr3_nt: TGTGCCAGCAGTCGTGGACAGGGAGGGGCTTTCTTT
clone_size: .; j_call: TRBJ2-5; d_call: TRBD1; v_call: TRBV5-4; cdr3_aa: CASSLAGRRTGETQYF; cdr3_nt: TGTGCCAGCAGCTTGGCCGGCCGTAGGACAGGGGAGACCCAGTACTTC
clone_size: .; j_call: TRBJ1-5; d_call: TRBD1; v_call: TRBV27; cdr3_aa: CASSHGTAIQPQHF; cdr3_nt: TGTGCCAGCAGTCACGGGACAGCTATTCAGCCCCAGCATTTT
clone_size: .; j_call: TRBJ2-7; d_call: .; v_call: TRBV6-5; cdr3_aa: CASRSLSYEQYF; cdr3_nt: TGTGCCAGCAGATCCCTCTCCTACGAGCAGTACTTC
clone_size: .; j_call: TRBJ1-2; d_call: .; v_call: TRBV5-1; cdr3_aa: CASSLGGRLPHGYTF; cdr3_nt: TGCGCCAGCAGCCTAGGGGGACGGTTGCCTCATGGCTACACCTTC
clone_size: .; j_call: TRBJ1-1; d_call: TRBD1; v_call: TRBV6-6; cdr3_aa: CASADRDMNTEAFF; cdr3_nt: TGTGCCAGCGCGGACAGGGATATGAACACTGAAGCTTTCTTT
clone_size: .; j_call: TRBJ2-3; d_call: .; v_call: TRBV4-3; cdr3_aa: CASSQDGASTDTQYF; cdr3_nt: TGCGCCAGCAGCCAAGATGGAGCGTCCACAGATACGCAGTATTTT
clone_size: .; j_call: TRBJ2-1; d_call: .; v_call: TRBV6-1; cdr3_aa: CASSEGLRRTQGKWNEQFF; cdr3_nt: TGTGCCAGCAGTGAAGGATTAAGAAGAACTCAGGGGAAATGGAATGAGCAGTTCTTC
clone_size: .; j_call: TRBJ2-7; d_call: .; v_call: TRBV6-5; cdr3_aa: CASSYSAGKDEQYF; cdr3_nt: TGTGCCAGCAGTTACTCGGCAGGGAAGGACGAGCAGTACTTC
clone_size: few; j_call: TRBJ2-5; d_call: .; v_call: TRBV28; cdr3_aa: CASSLRIGVETQYF; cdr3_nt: TGTGCCAGCAGTCTACGAATAGGGGTTGAGACCCAGTACTTC
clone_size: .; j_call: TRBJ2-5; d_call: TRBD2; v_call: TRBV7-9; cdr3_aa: CASSRMGGGQETQYF; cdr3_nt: TGTGCCAGCAGCCGCATGGGCGGGGGACAAGAGACCCAGTACTTC
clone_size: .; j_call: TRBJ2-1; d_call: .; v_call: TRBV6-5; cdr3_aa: CASSPLGANEQFF; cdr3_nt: TGTGCCAGCAGTCCCCTCGGAGCCAATGAGCAGTTCTTC
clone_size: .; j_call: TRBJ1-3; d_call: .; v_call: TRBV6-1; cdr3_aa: CASSESLAASGNTIYF; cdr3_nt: TGTGCCAGCAGTGAATCTCTGGCGGCCTCTGGAAACACCATATATTTT
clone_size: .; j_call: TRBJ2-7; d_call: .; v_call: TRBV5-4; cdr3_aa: CASSLGDRSYEQYF; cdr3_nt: TGTGCCAGCAGCTTAGGAGACAGATCGTACGAGCAGTACTTC
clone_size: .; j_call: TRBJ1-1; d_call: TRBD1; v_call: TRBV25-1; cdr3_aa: CASSEVRAGGTEAFF; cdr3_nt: TGTGCCAGCAGTGAAGTAAGGGCAGGGGGCACTGAAGCTTTCTTT
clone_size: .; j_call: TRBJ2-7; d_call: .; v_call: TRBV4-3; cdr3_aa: CASSSETETYEQYF; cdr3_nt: TGCGCCAGCAGCTCCGAGACAGAAACCTACGAGCAGTACTTC
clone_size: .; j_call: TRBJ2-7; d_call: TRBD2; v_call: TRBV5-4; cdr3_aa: CASSLGTSGGREQYF; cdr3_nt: TGTGCCAGCAGCTTAGGGACTAGCGGGGGTCGCGAGCAGTACTTC
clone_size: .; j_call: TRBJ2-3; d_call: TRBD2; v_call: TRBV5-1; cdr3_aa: CASRPLAGGAGATDTQYF; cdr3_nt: TGCGCCAGCAGGCCACTAGCGGGGGGAGCCGGAGCAACAGATACGCAGTATTTT
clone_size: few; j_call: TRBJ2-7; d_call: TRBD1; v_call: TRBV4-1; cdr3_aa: CASSQGIGTEYEQYF; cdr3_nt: TGCGCCAGCAGCCAAGGTATCGGGACAGAATACGAGCAGTACTTC
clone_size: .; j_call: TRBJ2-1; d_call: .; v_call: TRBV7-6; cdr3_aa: CASSQGGIPYNEQFF; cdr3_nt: TGTGCCAGCAGTCAAGGGGGAATCCCCTACAATGAGCAGTTCTTC
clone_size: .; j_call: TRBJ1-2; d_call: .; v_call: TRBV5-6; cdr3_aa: CASSLGQDYGYTF; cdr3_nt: TGTGCCAGCAGCTTGGGCCAGGACTATGGCTACACCTTC
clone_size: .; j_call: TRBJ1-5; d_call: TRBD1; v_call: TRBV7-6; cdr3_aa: CASSLEDRVNQPQHF; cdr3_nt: TGTGCCAGCAGCTTAGAGGACAGGGTCAATCAGCCCCAGCATTTT
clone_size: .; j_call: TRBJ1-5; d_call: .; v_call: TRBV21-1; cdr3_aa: CASRGQYYQPQHF; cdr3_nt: TGTGCCAGCAGAGGACAGTACTATCAGCCCCAGCATTTT
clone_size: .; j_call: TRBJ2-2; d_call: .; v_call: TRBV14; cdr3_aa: CASSQDSNTGELFF; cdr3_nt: TGTGCCAGCAGCCAAGACAGTAACACCGGGGAGCTGTTTTTT
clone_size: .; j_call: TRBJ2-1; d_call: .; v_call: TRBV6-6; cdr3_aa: CASTVDRSSYNEQFF; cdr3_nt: TGTGCCAGCACCGTGGACAGAAGCTCCTACAATGAGCAGTTCTTC
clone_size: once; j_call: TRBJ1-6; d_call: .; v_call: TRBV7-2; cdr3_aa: CASSLGTNDALHF; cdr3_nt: TGTGCCAGCAGCTTGGGGACAAACGATGCCCTCCACTTT
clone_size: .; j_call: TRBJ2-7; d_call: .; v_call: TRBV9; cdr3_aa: CASSVATGSEQYF; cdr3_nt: TGTGCCAGCAGCGTAGCTACAGGGTCCGAGCAGTACTTC
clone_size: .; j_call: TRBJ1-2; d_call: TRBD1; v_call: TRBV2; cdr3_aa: CASRQGAYGYTF; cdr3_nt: TGTGCCTCAAGACAGGGGGCGTATGGCTACACCTTC
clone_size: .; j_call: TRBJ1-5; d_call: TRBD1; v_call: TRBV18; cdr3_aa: CASSPPQGQPQHF; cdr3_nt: TGTGCCAGCTCACCACCACAGGGGCAGCCCCAGCATTTT
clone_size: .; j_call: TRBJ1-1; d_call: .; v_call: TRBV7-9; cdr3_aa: CASSEQGAATEAFF; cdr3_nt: TGTGCCAGCAGCGAACAGGGAGCCGCCACTGAAGCTTTCTTT
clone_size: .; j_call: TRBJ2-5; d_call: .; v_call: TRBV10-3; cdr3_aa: CAISDRGRGTQETQYF; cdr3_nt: TGTGCCATCAGTGACAGGGGGCGGGGGACCCAAGAGACCCAGTACTTC
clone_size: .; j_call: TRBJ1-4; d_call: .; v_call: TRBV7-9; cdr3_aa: CASSLTREEKLFF; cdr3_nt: TGTGCCAGCAGCTTGACCCGGGAGGAAAAACTGTTTTTT
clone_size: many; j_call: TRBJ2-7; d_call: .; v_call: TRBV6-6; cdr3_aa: CASSYSVTYEQYF; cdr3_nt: TGTGCCAGCAGTTATAGCGTCACTTACGAGCAGTACTTC
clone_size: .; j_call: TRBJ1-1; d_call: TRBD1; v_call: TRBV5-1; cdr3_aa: CASSQSGTGNTEAFF; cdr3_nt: TGCGCCAGCAGCCAATCCGGGACAGGGAACACTGAAGCTTTCTTT
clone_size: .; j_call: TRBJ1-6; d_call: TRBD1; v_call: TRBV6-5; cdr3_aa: CASSNTGGSPLHF; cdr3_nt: TGTGCCAGCAGTAACACAGGGGGTTCACCCCTCCACTTT
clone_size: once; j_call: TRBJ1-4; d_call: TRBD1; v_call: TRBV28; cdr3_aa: CASSLYQGGNEKLFF; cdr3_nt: TGTGCCAGCAGTTTATATCAGGGGGGCAATGAAAAACTGTTTTTT
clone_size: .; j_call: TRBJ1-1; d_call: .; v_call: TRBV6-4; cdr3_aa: CASSENGPLGAFF; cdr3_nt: TGTGCCAGCAGTGAGAACGGTCCTCTCGGAGCTTTCTTT
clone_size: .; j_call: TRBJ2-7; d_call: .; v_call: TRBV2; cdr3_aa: CASKSDSSYEQYF; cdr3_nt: TGTGCCAGCAAGTCGGACAGCTCCTACGAGCAGTACTTC
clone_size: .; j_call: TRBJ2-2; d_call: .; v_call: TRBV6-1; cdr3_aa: CASSVGRGGTGELFF; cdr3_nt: TGTGCCAGCAGTGTCGGCAGGGGTGGCACCGGGGAGCTGTTTTTT
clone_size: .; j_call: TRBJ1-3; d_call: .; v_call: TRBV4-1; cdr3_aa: CASSQDSGSGNTIYF; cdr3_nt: TGCGCCAGCAGCCAAGATTCGGGCTCTGGAAACACCATATATTTT
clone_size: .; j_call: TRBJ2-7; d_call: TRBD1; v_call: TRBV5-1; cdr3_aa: CASSLEGGAYEQYF; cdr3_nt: TGCGCCAGCAGCTTGGAAGGGGGCGCATACGAGCAGTACTTC
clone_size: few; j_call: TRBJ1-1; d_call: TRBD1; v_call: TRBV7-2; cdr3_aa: CASSLEGGQGGSSFF; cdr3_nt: TGTGCCAGCAGCTTAGAGGGTGGACAGGGTGGTTCTTCTTTCTTT
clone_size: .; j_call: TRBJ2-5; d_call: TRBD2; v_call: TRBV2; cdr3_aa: CATRIGTSGDTATQYF; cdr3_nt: TGTGCCACCCGTATTGGAACTAGCGGGGACACGGCGACCCAGTACTTC
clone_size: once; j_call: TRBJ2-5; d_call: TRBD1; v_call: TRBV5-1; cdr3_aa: CASSLGQGQETQYF; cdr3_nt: TGCGCCAGCAGCTTGGGACAGGGTCAAGAGACCCAGTACTTC
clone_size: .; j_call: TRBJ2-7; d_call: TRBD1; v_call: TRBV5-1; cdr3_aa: CASSLDRAYEQYF; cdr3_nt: TGCGCCAGCAGCTTAGACAGGGCCTACGAGCAGTACTTC
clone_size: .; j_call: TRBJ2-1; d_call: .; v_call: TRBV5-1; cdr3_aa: CASSFLDEQFF; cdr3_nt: TGCGCCAGCAGCTTCCTCGATGAGCAGTTCTTC
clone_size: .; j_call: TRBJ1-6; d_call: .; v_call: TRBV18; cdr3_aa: CASSPDSDNSPLHF; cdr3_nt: TGTGCCAGCTCACCGGACAGTGATAATTCACCCCTCCACTTT
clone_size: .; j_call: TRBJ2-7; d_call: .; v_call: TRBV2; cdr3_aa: CASSERGSLQLGEQYF; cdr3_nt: TGTGCCAGCAGTGAACGCGGAAGCCTCCAGCTTGGCGAGCAGTACTTC
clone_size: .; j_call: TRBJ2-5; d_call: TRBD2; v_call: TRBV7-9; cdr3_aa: CASSFSGGGETQYF; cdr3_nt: TGTGCCAGCAGCTTTAGCGGGGGCGGGGAGACCCAGTACTTC
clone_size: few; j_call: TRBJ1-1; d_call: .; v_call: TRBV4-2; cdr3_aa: CASSQGGLGQSTEAFF; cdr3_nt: TGTGCCAGCAGCCAAGGGGGCTTGGGGCAGAGCACTGAAGCTTTCTTT
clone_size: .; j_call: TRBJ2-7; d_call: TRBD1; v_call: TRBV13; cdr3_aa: CASSSSTGGEEPYEQYF; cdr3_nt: TGTGCCAGCAGCTCATCGACAGGGGGCGAAGAACCCTACGAGCAGTACTTC
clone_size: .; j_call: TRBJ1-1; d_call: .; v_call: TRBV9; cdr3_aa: CASSVTVNTEAFF; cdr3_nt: TGTGCCAGCAGCGTAACAGTGAACACTGAAGCTTTCTTT
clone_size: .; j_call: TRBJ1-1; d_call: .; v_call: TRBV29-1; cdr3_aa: CSVGPGEAFF; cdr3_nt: TGCAGCGTTGGCCCAGGGGAAGCTTTCTTT
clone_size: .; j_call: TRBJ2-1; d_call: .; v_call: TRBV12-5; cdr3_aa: CASGLVVRGTNNEQFF; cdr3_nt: TGTGCTAGTGGTTTGGTCGTCCGAGGCACCAACAATGAGCAGTTCTTC